A selection of T cell receptor beta chains follows, all from one sample in a study of human T cells and chemical hapten exposure. TCRdb recomputed calls from the RACE reads with MiXCR, one row per CDR3 protein. The sample includes 270,000 or so distinct CDR3 sequences, 7.7% of them seen just once. Sequencing used whole blood, obtained in connection with sensitization to the hapten diphenylcyclopropenone (DPC). All receptors come from a young man with alopecia areata. Some clones in this sample may be carry-over from other donors' samples. CDR3s include the opening cysteine and the closing phenylalanine or tryptophan. Fields, in order: D gene, J gene, clone size, V gene, CDR3 DNA, CDR3 protein. D genes are given only for firm matches. Expanded clones get a size class; other rows say once, few or many, or leave the size out.

d_call: .
j_call: TRBJ2-1
clone_size: .
v_call: TRBV4-1
cdr3_nt: TGCGCCAGCAGCCCTCTCTCGTTATCGGGGGTAAACAATGAGCAGTTCTTC
cdr3_aa: CASSPLSLSGVNNEQFF

d_call: .
j_call: TRBJ1-2
clone_size: many
v_call: TRBV12-3/TRBV12-4
cdr3_nt: TGTGCCACCACGGGCGCCCACTATGGCTACACCTTC
cdr3_aa: CATTGAHYGYTF

d_call: TRBD1
j_call: TRBJ1-4
clone_size: many
v_call: TRBV5-1
cdr3_nt: TGCGCCAGCACCCCGGGACAGGGGGAAAAACTGTTTTTT
cdr3_aa: CASTPGQGEKLFF

d_call: .
j_call: TRBJ1-5
clone_size: many
v_call: TRBV24-1
cdr3_nt: TGTGCCACCAGTGTGGGGGGACAGCCCCAGCATTTT
cdr3_aa: CATSVGGQPQHF

d_call: .
j_call: TRBJ1-1
clone_size: few
v_call: TRBV20-1
cdr3_nt: TGCAGTGCTAGGGAAGGGGCTGGGAACACTGAAGCTTTCTTT
cdr3_aa: CSAREGAGNTEAFF

d_call: .
j_call: TRBJ2-7
clone_size: .
v_call: TRBV27
cdr3_nt: TGTGCCACCCTAAGGGGAGACGGGTCTCACGAGCAGTACTTC
cdr3_aa: CATLRGDGSHEQYF

d_call: TRBD1
j_call: TRBJ2-3
clone_size: .
v_call: TRBV25-1
cdr3_nt: TGTGCCAGTTCCCAGGGACAGGGCATAGATACGCAGTATTTT
cdr3_aa: CASSQGQGIDTQYF

d_call: .
j_call: TRBJ2-3
clone_size: .
v_call: TRBV4-3
cdr3_nt: TGCGCCAGCAGCCAAGAGTCTGCCCCCCTTAGGGCGCAGTATTTT
cdr3_aa: CASSQESAPLRAQYF

d_call: .
j_call: TRBJ1-3
clone_size: few
v_call: TRBV2
cdr3_nt: TGTGCCACCGCGCGGTGGCAGATGGTCTCTGGAAACACCATATATTTT
cdr3_aa: CATARWQMVSGNTIYF

d_call: .
j_call: TRBJ1-1
clone_size: few
v_call: TRBV6-5
cdr3_nt: TGTGCCAGCAGCCGGGGAATGGCAAGCACTGAAGCTTTCTTT
cdr3_aa: CASSRGMASTEAFF

d_call: .
j_call: TRBJ2-2
clone_size: .
v_call: TRBV7-7
cdr3_nt: TGTGCCAGCAGCCCCCTATCCACCGGGGAGCTGTTTTTT
cdr3_aa: CASSPLSTGELFF

d_call: .
j_call: TRBJ2-3
clone_size: few
v_call: TRBV6-4
cdr3_nt: TGTGCCAGCAGTGACGGGGGAATCACAGATACGCAGTATTTT
cdr3_aa: CASSDGGITDTQYF

d_call: .
j_call: TRBJ1-5
clone_size: few
v_call: TRBV20-1
cdr3_nt: TGCAGTGCAAGGGGGGGGGAAGGTCAGCCCCAGCATTTT
cdr3_aa: CSARGGEGQPQHF

d_call: .
j_call: TRBJ1-5
clone_size: many
v_call: TRBV19
cdr3_nt: TGTGCCAGTAGTCCACTCGGGACGATTAGTCAACAGCCCCAGCATTTT
cdr3_aa: CASSPLGTISQQPQHF

d_call: TRBD2
j_call: TRBJ2-1
clone_size: many
v_call: TRBV4-1
cdr3_nt: TGCGCTAGTTCGGGGGGCTCCTACAATGAGCAGTTCTTC
cdr3_aa: CASSGGSYNEQFF

d_call: TRBD2
j_call: TRBJ2-3
clone_size: many
v_call: TRBV29-1
cdr3_nt: TGCAGCGTTGATCGCCCTAGCGGGGGCACAGATACGCAGTATTTT
cdr3_aa: CSVDRPSGGTDTQYF